This paragraph covers one TCR beta chain sequence. Those enrolled, adults aged roughly 18 to 100 years, came from about two dozen US areas. Each participant's cohort was designated according to participant-reported clinical history. This entry belongs to a study of blood T cell repertoires in COVID-19. For the study at large: Recovered participants had two consecutive negative NP/OP PCR tests, healthcare professional clearance, or symptom resolution.

Under the authors' procedure: Amplification of reference gene primers provided the estimated nucleated cell counts. Clones were sequenced by immunoSEQ multiplex PCR, and TCRdb holds only the in-frame ones, with some missing. V and J calls and clone size are as listed in that table; D and trimming were resolved from the DNA. Of over 200,000 clones in the sample, about 90% are singletons; the top ten hold approximately 3.3%. This CDR3 spans 13 amino acids. Trimming took 5 bases from V and 3 from J, leaving 7 bases between them. CDR1 is SGHNT and CDR2 is YENEEA in the germline V gene. The clonotype originates from a woman between 45 and 60 years old in a cohort exposed to, infected with or recovered from COVID-19 (not recorded which). The chain recombines TRBV11-3 with TRBJ2-2, with TRBD1 as a possible D gene (5 bases). What was sequenced was PBMCs or T cells enriched from blood (not recorded which). This chain's CDR3 is CASSPTDTGELFF. CDR3 DNA: TGTGCCAGCAGCCCGACAGACACCGGGGAGCTGTTTTTT. Full variable domain (rest looked up from reference TRBV11-3 and TRBJ2-2): EAGVVQSPRYKIIEKKQPVAFWCNPISGHNTLYWYLQNLGQGPELLIRYENEEAVDDSQLPKDRFSAERLKGVDSTLKIQPAELGDSAVYLCASSPTDTGELFFGEGSRLTVL.